This T cell receptor (beta chain) was obtained from a study of human T cells and chemical hapten exposure. General study points: Expanded TCR sets contained significantly more large CDR3 similarity clusters than controls.

Time point given: patch test 1, 2 weeks after DPC sensitization. The sample's treatment: therapeutic diphenylcyclopropenone sensitization with weekly scalp DPC. Unfractionated whole blood was the source from which total RNA was extracted. This clonotype showed up many times. Its specificity is not known. The library tagged each cDNA molecule with unique molecular identifiers. TCRdb passed the RACE reads through MiXCR, listing each CDR3 protein once. The sample has roughly 120,000 distinct CDR3 sequences, about 12% seen once. The CDR3 has 17 residues. The V end lost 2 bases, the J end lost 3 bases, and 17 bases lay between the germline ends. Germline V lookup: CDR1 SNHLY, CDR2 FYNNEI.

The sequence came from a woman in her fifties or sixties with alopecia areata. Some clones in this sample may be carry-over from other donors' samples. This chain links TRBV2 with TRBJ1-3; D gene uncertain. Sequenced here: whole blood, sampled in connection with sensitization to the hapten diphenylcyclopropenone (DPC). This CDR3 reads CASSEWLGATRGNTIYF. The DNA of the CDR3 is TGTGCCAGCAGTGAATGGTTGGGAGCGACACGTGGAAACACCATATATTTT.